This T cell receptor (beta chain) comes out of a study of cytotoxic CD8 clonotypes in ibrutinib-treated CLL. About the research overall: Among responders, around 25 were partial and 2 complete; after median about 72 months, 14 stayed remitted and some twelve progressed. Averaging across samples gave approximately 260,000 productive templates and over 85,000 productive rearrangements.

Remarks on this clone: Its antigen is currently unknown.

As input for TCR beta libraries, about 2 micrograms of genomic DNA came from cryopreserved PBMCs. Study-wide results and limits: The clonality rise at ibrutinib response reflected private clonotype expansion.

This CDR3 contains 20 residues. Germline assignment: CDR1 SGDLS and CDR2 YYNGEE. J was trimmed by 0 bases and V by 4 bases; bases with no gene match: 14. Libraries were prepared by immunoSEQ multiplex PCR; TCRdb keeps only in-frame clonotypes and omits some of them. The sample consists of some 310,000 clones, almost 80% of them appearing once. The material was PBMCs, obtained before ibrutinib treatment. The source of this sequence is a human donor with chronic lymphocytic leukemia. The chain combines TRBV9 with TRBJ2-3, with TRBD2 identical over 13 bases. CDR3 DNA: TGTGCCAGCAGCACAGGGACTAGCGGGATCTTAGCGATTAGCACAGATACGCAGTATTTT. Its translation: CASSTGTSGILAISTDTQYF.